A selection of T cell receptor beta chains follows, all from one sample in a study of T cell changes during pregnancy in multiple sclerosis. Assay: immunoSEQ multiplex PCR; the TCRdb copy retains only in-frame clones and omits some. The sample carries roughly 34,000 clones, approximately 91% recorded once. Material: peripheral blood, obtained in the second trimester of pregnancy. All receptors come from a female donor in good health, enrolled as a control in a pregnancy study. Both conserved end residues are part of each CDR3. A D gene is named only where the DNA matches it firmly. Size is omitted from some rows. Given values are once, few, many or a class for expanded clones.

NA | TRBJ2-4 | TRBD2 | TRBV14 | TGTGCCAGCAGCCAAGAGGCGGCTAGCGGGCCTCTAGCCAAAAACATTCAGTACTTC | CASSQEAASGPLAKNIQYF
NA | TRBJ1-2 | TRBD1 | TRBV29-1 | TGCAGCATACGGGACAGGGGGTTTGGTGGCTACACCTTC | CSIRDRGFGGYTF
once | TRBJ2-7 | NA | TRBV11-3 | TGTGCCAGCAGCCCCCCTCAGTCTCCCCTCTGCTACGAGCAGTACTTC | CASSPPQSPLCYEQYF
NA | TRBJ2-7 | TRBD1 | TRBV11-1 | TGTGCCAGCAGTTCTACAGGGGGCCGGTACGAGCAGTACTTC | CASSSTGGRYEQYF
NA | TRBJ1-5 | TRBD1 | TRBV4-1 | TGCGCCAGCAGCCAAGAGACAGGGGGAAGCAATCAGCCCCAGCATTTT | CASSQETGGSNQPQHF
NA | TRBJ1-1 | NA | TRBV7-8 | TGTGCCAGCAGCCCTAGTCGACAGCGGGGCACTGAAGCTTTCTTT | CASSPSRQRGTEAFF
NA | TRBJ2-5 | NA | TRBV7-3 | TGTGCCAGCAGCCCGCAACTATCCTTGTTTCTGAAGACCCAGTACTTC | CASSPQLSLFLKTQYF
NA | TRBJ2-1 | TRBD2 | TRBV4-2 | TGTGCCAGCAGCCAATCTGCCGAGCGGGGGGGTTTGAATGAGCAGTTCTTC | CASSQSAERGGLNEQFF
NA | TRBJ1-1 | NA | TRBV19 | TGTGCCAGTAGTATAGGGCGGCCTTTGAACACTGAAGCTTTCTTT | CASSIGRPLNTEAFF
NA | TRBJ2-5 | NA | TRBV7-9 | TGTGCCAGCAGCGCCGGTAGCGGTCCCCAACAAGAGACCCAGTACTTC | CASSAGSGPQQETQYF
NA | TRBJ2-3 | TRBD1 | TRBV5-8 | TGTGCCAGCAGCTTAGGGACAGGGGACACAGATACGCAGTATTTT | CASSLGTGDTDTQYF
NA | TRBJ1-1 | TRBD1 | TRBV5-1 | TGCGCCAGCAGCTCAAGCCAGGGGGGAGTAGACTTGAACACTGAAGCTTTCTTT | CASSSSQGGVDLNTEAFF
NA | TRBJ1-1 | NA | TRBV9 | TGTGCCAGCAGCGTAGAGCAGGCTGGGACTGAAGCTTTCTTT | CASSVEQAGTEAFF
NA | TRBJ2-7 | NA | TRBV7-9 | TGTGCCAGCAGCTCCTCCGCTGAGCGCCCAAGCTCCTACGAGCAGTACTTC | CASSSSAERPSSYEQYF
once | TRBJ2-2 | TRBD1 | TRBV29-1 | TGCAGCGTCTCCCAGACAGGGGCGAACACCGGGGAGCTGTTTTTT | CSVSQTGANTGELFF
NA | TRBJ2-1 | NA | TRBV7-9 | TGTGCCAGCAGCTTACCCCCCGGGACATTTGAGCAGTTCTTC | CASSLPPGTFEQFF
NA | TRBJ1-6 | NA | TRBV25-1 | TGTGCCAGCACCGGGGGGGTGCAGTCCTCCTATAATTCACCCCTCCACTTT | CASTGGVQSSYNSPLHF
NA | TRBJ1-1 | NA | TRBV9 | TGTGCCAGCAGCGTCGGAGAGAACACTGAAGCTTTCTTT | CASSVGENTEAFF
NA | TRBJ2-7 | NA | TRBV6-1 | TGTGCCAGCACTCCTTATGAGAGCTCCTACGAGCAGTACTTC | CASTPYESSYEQYF
NA | TRBJ2-1 | NA | TRBV2 | TGTGCCAGCAGTGATGCCAGGGTCAATGAGCAGTTCTTC | CASSDARVNEQFF
NA | TRBJ1-5 | TRBD1 | TRBV7-9 | TGTGCCAGCAGCTTAACTTCCGGGACAGGCAATCAGCCCCAGCATTTT | CASSLTSGTGNQPQHF
NA | TRBJ2-1 | NA | TRBV28 | TGTGCCAGCAGTACTCGGAGGAACCCGTACAATGAGCAGTTCTTC | CASSTRRNPYNEQFF
NA | TRBJ2-2 | TRBD2 | TRBV4-3 | TGCGCCAGCAGCCATAGCGGGGGGGGGAACACCGGGGAGCTGTTTTTT | CASSHSGGGNTGELFF
NA | TRBJ2-3 | TRBD1 | TRBV9 | TGTGCCAGCAGCGCCCAGACAGGGTCAGATACGCAGTATTTT | CASSAQTGSDTQYF
NA | TRBJ2-6 | TRBD1 | TRBV25-1 | TGTGCCAGCAGTGATCCCCTAAACAGGGGGGGGGCCAACGTCCTGACTTTC | CASSDPLNRGGANVLTF
NA | TRBJ1-2 | TRBD1 | TRBV9 | TGTGCCAGCAGCGCGGGGGACAGGCTAACCTATGGCTACACCTTC | CASSAGDRLTYGYTF
NA | TRBJ1-1 | NA | TRBV19 | TGTGCCAGTAGTTTCGCACGGGGATTGAACACTGAAGCTTTCTTT | CASSFARGLNTEAFF
NA | TRBJ2-5 | TRBD2 | TRBV5-1 | TGCGCCAGCAGCTTGCTTGCTAGCGGGGGGGCGCGGGAGACCCAGTACTTC | CASSLLASGGARETQYF
NA | TRBJ2-7 | NA | TRBV5-3 | TGTGCCAGAAGCCGTCCCCCCCCGGTATACGAGCAGTACTTC | CARSRPPPVYEQYF
NA | TRBJ2-3 | NA | TRBV30 | TGTGCCTGGATGAGGTACACAGATACGCAGTATTTT | CAWMRYTDTQYF
once | TRBJ2-3 | NA | TRBV2 | TGTGCCAGCAGACCGACAGGAACCACAGATACGCAGTATTTT | CASRPTGTTDTQYF
NA | TRBJ1-3 | NA | TRBV18 | TGTGCCAGCTCACCGCAGGGGATCCCTGGAAACACCATATATTTT | CASSPQGIPGNTIYF
NA | TRBJ1-2 | NA | TRBV5-3 | TGTGCCAGAAGCTGGGGGGTGGGGAAGGAAGGTGATAACTATGGCTACACCTTC | CARSWGVGKEGDNYGYTF